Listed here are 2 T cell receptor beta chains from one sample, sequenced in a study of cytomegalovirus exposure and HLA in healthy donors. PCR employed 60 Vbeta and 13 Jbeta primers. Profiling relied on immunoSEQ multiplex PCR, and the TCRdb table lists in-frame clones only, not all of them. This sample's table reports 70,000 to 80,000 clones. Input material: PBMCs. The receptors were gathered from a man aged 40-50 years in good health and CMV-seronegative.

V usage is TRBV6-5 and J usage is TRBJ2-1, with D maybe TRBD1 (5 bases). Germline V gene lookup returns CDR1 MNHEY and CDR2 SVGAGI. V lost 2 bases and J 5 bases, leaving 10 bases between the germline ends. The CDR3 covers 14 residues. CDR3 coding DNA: TGTGCCAGCAGTTACAATACAGGTAACAATGAGCAGTTCTTC. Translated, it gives CASSYNTGNNEQFF.

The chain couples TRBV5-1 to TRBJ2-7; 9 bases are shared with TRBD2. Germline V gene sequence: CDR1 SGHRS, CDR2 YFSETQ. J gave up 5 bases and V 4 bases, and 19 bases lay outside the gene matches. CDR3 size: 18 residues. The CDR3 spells CASSPDGQVRTSAHEQYF. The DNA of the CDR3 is TGCGCCAGCAGCCCCGACGGCCAAGTTAGGACTAGCGCCCACGAGCAGTACTTC.